This note documents a single TCR beta chain sequence. Its antigen is not known. One end of the junction fails to match germline, which may point to a read error. Profiled with immunoSEQ multiplex PCR; TCRdb holds only in-frame clones, not every one. This sample yields over 65,000 clones, of which less than 95% are seen a single time; approximately 2.1% belongs to the top ten. These data come from a study of cytomegalovirus exposure and HLA in healthy donors. Study context: The use of the same platform for the 90 to 150 validation repertoires and the roughly 680 first-cohort repertoires was reported by a later analysis.

General observations from the study: The study put 150 to 200 TCR beta chains on its list as cytomegalovirus-associated. As was reported, the classifier diagnosed cytomegalovirus status with high specificity and sensitivity.

The CDR3 is 12 residues long. Germline CDR1 reads MNHEY; CDR2 reads SVGAGI. The receptor was isolated from a woman aged 18-30 years in good health and CMV-seropositive. The rearrangement uses TRBV6-5 and TRBJ1-2; TRBD1 matches at 7 bases. Sequenced: PBMCs. The CDR3 protein is CASRRRTGGIAF. The CDR3 DNA sequence: TGTGCCAGCAGACGGCGGACAGGCGGAATCGCCTTC.